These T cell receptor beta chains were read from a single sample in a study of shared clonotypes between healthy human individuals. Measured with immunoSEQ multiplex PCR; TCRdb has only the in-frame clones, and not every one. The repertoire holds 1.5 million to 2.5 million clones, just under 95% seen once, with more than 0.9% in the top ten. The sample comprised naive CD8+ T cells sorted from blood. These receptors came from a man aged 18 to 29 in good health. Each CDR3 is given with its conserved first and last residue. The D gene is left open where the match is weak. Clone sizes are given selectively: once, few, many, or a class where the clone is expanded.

CDR3nt: TGTGCCAGCAGCCTAGGGGGGACTAGCGGTTATTACAATGAGCAGTTCTTC
CDR3aa: CASSLGGTSGYYNEQFF
d_gene: TRBD2
abundance: -
j_gene: TRBJ2-1
v_gene: TRBV9

CDR3nt: TGTGCCAGCAGCGGGACTAGCGGAGCCTACGAGCAGTACTTC
CDR3aa: CASSGTSGAYEQYF
d_gene: TRBD2
abundance: -
j_gene: TRBJ2-7
v_gene: TRBV6-5

CDR3nt: TGCGCCAGCAGCCAAGCAGGGGCAGGCTATGGCTACACCTTC
CDR3aa: CASSQAGAGYGYTF
d_gene: -
abundance: -
j_gene: TRBJ1-2
v_gene: TRBV4-3

CDR3nt: TGTGCCAGCAATGAATGGGACGGTTACAGTTATGGCTACACCTTC
CDR3aa: CASNEWDGYSYGYTF
d_gene: -
abundance: -
j_gene: TRBJ1-2
v_gene: TRBV6-1

CDR3nt: TGTGCCAGCAGCTTAAATAGGGGACAGCGCACAGATACGCAGTATTTT
CDR3aa: CASSLNRGQRTDTQYF
d_gene: TRBD1
abundance: -
j_gene: TRBJ2-3
v_gene: TRBV7-9

CDR3nt: TGTGCCAGCAGCGTAGACGAGGCCTACGAGCAGTACTTC
CDR3aa: CASSVDEAYEQYF
d_gene: -
abundance: -
j_gene: TRBJ2-7
v_gene: TRBV9

CDR3nt: TGCAGCGTGACGGACAGCTCTGGAAACACCATATATTTT
CDR3aa: CSVTDSSGNTIYF
d_gene: -
abundance: -
j_gene: TRBJ1-3
v_gene: TRBV29-1

CDR3nt: TGTGCCAGCAGCCGAAGGGAGGAAAAACTGTTTTTT
CDR3aa: CASSRREEKLFF
d_gene: -
abundance: -
j_gene: TRBJ1-4
v_gene: TRBV11-2

CDR3nt: TGCGCCAGCAGCCAATATGTGGGACAGGGGGCCCACGAGCAGTACTTC
CDR3aa: CASSQYVGQGAHEQYF
d_gene: TRBD1
abundance: -
j_gene: TRBJ2-7
v_gene: TRBV4-3

CDR3nt: TGTGCCAGCAGTGAAGGGAGCTGGGACACAGATACGCAGTATTTT
CDR3aa: CASSEGSWDTDTQYF
d_gene: -
abundance: -
j_gene: TRBJ2-3
v_gene: TRBV2

CDR3nt: TGTGCCACCGCCGGGACAGACGAGCAGTACTTC
CDR3aa: CATAGTDEQYF
d_gene: TRBD1
abundance: -
j_gene: TRBJ2-7
v_gene: TRBV2

CDR3nt: TGTGCCAGTAGCCCTCCGGGGGGATACGCCTACGAGCAGTACTTC
CDR3aa: CASSPPGGYAYEQYF
d_gene: TRBD2
abundance: -
j_gene: TRBJ2-7
v_gene: TRBV19

CDR3nt: TGTGCCAGCAGCTTAGTGCTTTCGGCGAACACTGAAGCTTTCTTT
CDR3aa: CASSLVLSANTEAFF
d_gene: -
abundance: -
j_gene: TRBJ1-1
v_gene: TRBV11-2

CDR3nt: TGCGCCAGCAGCCAAGGTCACGGGAACGAAGAGACCCAGTACTTC
CDR3aa: CASSQGHGNEETQYF
d_gene: -
abundance: -
j_gene: TRBJ2-5
v_gene: TRBV4-1

CDR3nt: TGCGCCAGCAGCCAAGACTACAGGGGCGCTGAAGCTTTCTTT
CDR3aa: CASSQDYRGAEAFF
d_gene: TRBD1
abundance: once
j_gene: TRBJ1-1
v_gene: TRBV4-1

CDR3nt: TGTGCCAGCAGTGTTTTGAGGGGGTGGGGTCCCGGGGAGCTGTTTTTT
CDR3aa: CASSVLRGWGPGELFF
d_gene: -
abundance: -
j_gene: TRBJ2-2
v_gene: TRBV6-1

CDR3nt: TGTGCTAGCAGCTTAGACTGGGGCACTGAAGCTTTCTTT
CDR3aa: CASSLDWGTEAFF
d_gene: -
abundance: -
j_gene: TRBJ1-1
v_gene: TRBV7-7

CDR3nt: TGTGCCAGCAGCGAGGCCGGGGGGAATAACTATGGCTACACCTTC
CDR3aa: CASSEAGGNNYGYTF
d_gene: -
abundance: -
j_gene: TRBJ1-2
v_gene: TRBV9

CDR3nt: TGTGCCAGCAGCTTCGGGGAGGCCTACGAGCAGTACTTC
CDR3aa: CASSFGEAYEQYF
d_gene: -
abundance: -
j_gene: TRBJ2-7
v_gene: TRBV7-9

CDR3nt: TGCGCCAGCAGCCATAAAGGCGCAGGGAACTACGAGCAGTACTTC
CDR3aa: CASSHKGAGNYEQYF
d_gene: -
abundance: -
j_gene: TRBJ2-7
v_gene: TRBV4-1

CDR3nt: TGTGCCAGCATAGGGGGCTTAGGAGAAAAACTGTTTTTT
CDR3aa: CASIGGLGEKLFF
d_gene: TRBD1
abundance: -
j_gene: TRBJ1-4
v_gene: TRBV7-9

CDR3nt: TGCGCCAGCAGCCAAGGACTAGCGGGAGACGAGCAGTTCTTC
CDR3aa: CASSQGLAGDEQFF
d_gene: TRBD2
abundance: -
j_gene: TRBJ2-1
v_gene: TRBV4-1

CDR3nt: TGCGCCAGCAGCCAAGAAATTCTAGCGGGTATCGACGAGCAGTACTTC
CDR3aa: CASSQEILAGIDEQYF
d_gene: TRBD2
abundance: -
j_gene: TRBJ2-7
v_gene: TRBV4-3

CDR3nt: TGCGCCAGCAGAGACCTGACAGGGTGGGACACAGATACGCAGTATTTT
CDR3aa: CASRDLTGWDTDTQYF
d_gene: TRBD1
abundance: -
j_gene: TRBJ2-3
v_gene: TRBV5-1

CDR3nt: TGTGCCAGCAGCCTGCCCTCGACCTGGGTCGATCAGCCCCAGCATTTT
CDR3aa: CASSLPSTWVDQPQHF
d_gene: -
abundance: -
j_gene: TRBJ1-5
v_gene: TRBV28

CDR3nt: TGTGCCAGCACCCCTCTGGACAGCCCTAACTATGGCTACACCTTC
CDR3aa: CASTPLDSPNYGYTF
d_gene: -
abundance: -
j_gene: TRBJ1-2
v_gene: TRBV2

CDR3nt: TGTGCCAGCAGCCACTTGCAGGACAATGAGCAGTTCTTC
CDR3aa: CASSHLQDNEQFF
d_gene: -
abundance: -
j_gene: TRBJ2-1
v_gene: TRBV4-2

CDR3nt: TGTGCCAGCCAGGGTGAGGGGGCCTATGGCTACACCTTC
CDR3aa: CASQGEGAYGYTF
d_gene: TRBD1
abundance: once
j_gene: TRBJ1-2
v_gene: TRBV9

CDR3nt: TGTGCCAGCAGCTTAGAAGGGACTAGCGGGATCATGCAGTATTTT
CDR3aa: CASSLEGTSGIMQYF
d_gene: TRBD2
abundance: -
j_gene: TRBJ2-3
v_gene: TRBV11-2

CDR3nt: TGTGCCAGCAGCTTTTGGGGGGGTAGCACAGATACGCAGTATTTT
CDR3aa: CASSFWGGSTDTQYF
d_gene: TRBD2
abundance: -
j_gene: TRBJ2-3
v_gene: TRBV5-6

CDR3nt: TGTGCCAGCAGTTTGGGCGGCTACGAGCAGTACTTC
CDR3aa: CASSLGGYEQYF
d_gene: -
abundance: -
j_gene: TRBJ2-7
v_gene: TRBV6-6

CDR3nt: TGCGCCAGCCGGGGCGGGGAGCTGTTTTTT
CDR3aa: CASRGGELFF
d_gene: -
abundance: -
j_gene: TRBJ2-2
v_gene: TRBV5-1

CDR3nt: TGCGCCAGCAGTGGGGGACAGGGAAGGGTGAGTCTCCAAGAGACCCAGTACTTC
CDR3aa: CASSGGQGRVSLQETQYF
d_gene: TRBD1
abundance: -
j_gene: TRBJ2-5
v_gene: TRBV10-2

CDR3nt: TGCGCCAGCAGCCAAGAATTGGCGGGAGGGCCAAGCGAGCAGTACTTC
CDR3aa: CASSQELAGGPSEQYF
d_gene: TRBD2
abundance: -
j_gene: TRBJ2-7
v_gene: TRBV4-1

CDR3nt: TGTGCCAGCAGGGGGGGTGGATACACTGAAGCTTTCTTT
CDR3aa: CASRGGGYTEAFF
d_gene: -
abundance: -
j_gene: TRBJ1-1
v_gene: TRBV27

CDR3nt: TGTGCCAGCAGCGTAGGCATAGGGGGGGACTACAATGAGCAGTTCTTC
CDR3aa: CASSVGIGGDYNEQFF
d_gene: -
abundance: -
j_gene: TRBJ2-1
v_gene: TRBV9

CDR3nt: TGTGCCAGCAAATCGGCAGATACGCAGTATTTT
CDR3aa: CASKSADTQYF
d_gene: -
abundance: -
j_gene: TRBJ2-3
v_gene: TRBV28

CDR3nt: TGTGCCTGGAGTAGGGGGCTCGAGCAGTACTTC
CDR3aa: CAWSRGLEQYF
d_gene: TRBD1
abundance: -
j_gene: TRBJ2-7
v_gene: TRBV30

CDR3nt: TGTGCCAGCAGTTTAGGACCTGGGACTAGCGGGAGATACGAGCAGTACTTC
CDR3aa: CASSLGPGTSGRYEQYF
d_gene: TRBD2
abundance: -
j_gene: TRBJ2-7
v_gene: TRBV27

CDR3nt: TGCGCCAGCAGCTTGGACGCGGGAGGCTACAATGAGCAGTTCTTC
CDR3aa: CASSLDAGGYNEQFF
d_gene: TRBD2
abundance: once
j_gene: TRBJ2-1
v_gene: TRBV5-1

CDR3nt: TGTGCCAGTAGACAGGGAAGTGGCGGACACCTGAGCTCTGGAAACACCATATATTTT
CDR3aa: CASRQGSGGHLSSGNTIYF
d_gene: -
abundance: -
j_gene: TRBJ1-3
v_gene: TRBV19

CDR3nt: TGTGCCAGTAGTACGACAGGATACACAGATACGCAGTATTTT
CDR3aa: CASSTTGYTDTQYF
d_gene: -
abundance: -
j_gene: TRBJ2-3
v_gene: TRBV19

CDR3nt: TGTGCCAGCAGTCCCCAGGAGGGGGTTTATTCACCCCTCCACTTT
CDR3aa: CASSPQEGVYSPLHF
d_gene: -
abundance: -
j_gene: TRBJ1-6
v_gene: TRBV27

CDR3nt: TGCGCCAGCAGCAGAGGGACGCTGGGCTATGGCTACACCTTC
CDR3aa: CASSRGTLGYGYTF
d_gene: -
abundance: once
j_gene: TRBJ1-2
v_gene: TRBV5-1

CDR3nt: TGTGCCAGCAGTCCTAGCGGGGGTGGCTACGAGCAGTACTTC
CDR3aa: CASSPSGGGYEQYF
d_gene: TRBD2
abundance: -
j_gene: TRBJ2-7
v_gene: TRBV2

CDR3nt: TGTGCCAGCAGCCCAACAGCGGGAGGGAACACCGGGGAGCTGTTTTTT
CDR3aa: CASSPTAGGNTGELFF
d_gene: TRBD2
abundance: -
j_gene: TRBJ2-2
v_gene: TRBV7-6

CDR3nt: TGTGCCAGCACCCCAGCGGGAGGGTATAATGAGCAGTTCTTC
CDR3aa: CASTPAGGYNEQFF
d_gene: TRBD2
abundance: -
j_gene: TRBJ2-1
v_gene: TRBV6-5

CDR3nt: TGTGCCAGCAGGGACCGCTCCTACGAGCAGTACTTC
CDR3aa: CASRDRSYEQYF
d_gene: -
abundance: -
j_gene: TRBJ2-7
v_gene: TRBV2

CDR3nt: TGTGCCAGCAGCGTCTGGCGGGACGGAGTCGAGCAGTACTTC
CDR3aa: CASSVWRDGVEQYF
d_gene: -
abundance: -
j_gene: TRBJ2-7
v_gene: TRBV9

CDR3nt: TGTGCCAGCAGCACGACAGGGGAGTTTGGGACAGATACGCAGTATTTT
CDR3aa: CASSTTGEFGTDTQYF
d_gene: TRBD1
abundance: -
j_gene: TRBJ2-3
v_gene: TRBV7-9

CDR3nt: TGTGCCAGCAGTCCTCCCCCGGGACAGGGGTTGGTCGAGCAGTACTTC
CDR3aa: CASSPPPGQGLVEQYF
d_gene: TRBD1
abundance: -
j_gene: TRBJ2-7
v_gene: TRBV27

CDR3nt: TGCGCCAGCAGCCAAGTCCGGGGGGCGTCCTACGAGCAGTACTTC
CDR3aa: CASSQVRGASYEQYF
d_gene: -
abundance: -
j_gene: TRBJ2-7
v_gene: TRBV4-1

CDR3nt: TGTGCCAGCAGCTCACAGACTTACTTCTCCTACGAGCAGTACTTC
CDR3aa: CASSSQTYFSYEQYF
d_gene: -
abundance: -
j_gene: TRBJ2-7
v_gene: TRBV11-2

CDR3nt: TGTGCCAGCAGTTTACGTTACAGGGGAAATAATTCACCCCTCCACTTT
CDR3aa: CASSLRYRGNNSPLHF
d_gene: TRBD1
abundance: -
j_gene: TRBJ1-6
v_gene: TRBV28

CDR3nt: TGTGCCAGCAGCCCGGACAGGGGTGGCACTGAAGCTTTCTTT
CDR3aa: CASSPDRGGTEAFF
d_gene: TRBD1
abundance: -
j_gene: TRBJ1-1
v_gene: TRBV7-9

CDR3nt: TGTGCCAGCAGCTTCCCAGGGGTTGAGCAGTTCTTC
CDR3aa: CASSFPGVEQFF
d_gene: -
abundance: -
j_gene: TRBJ2-1
v_gene: TRBV11-2